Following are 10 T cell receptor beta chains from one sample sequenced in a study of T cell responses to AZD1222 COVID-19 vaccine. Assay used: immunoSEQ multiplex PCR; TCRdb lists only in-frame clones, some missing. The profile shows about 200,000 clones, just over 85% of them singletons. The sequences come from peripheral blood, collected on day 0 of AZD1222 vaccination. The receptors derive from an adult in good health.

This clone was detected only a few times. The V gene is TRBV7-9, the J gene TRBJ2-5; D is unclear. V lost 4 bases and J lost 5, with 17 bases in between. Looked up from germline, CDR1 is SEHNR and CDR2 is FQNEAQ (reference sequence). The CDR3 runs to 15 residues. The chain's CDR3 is CASSYAKDGRETQYF. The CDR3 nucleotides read TGTGCCAGCAGCTACGCAAAGGACGGGCGGGAGACCCAGTACTTC. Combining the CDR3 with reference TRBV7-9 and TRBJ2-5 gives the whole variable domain DTGVSQNPRHKITKRGQNVTFRCDPISEHNRLYWYRQTLGQGPEFLTYFQNEAQLEKSRLLSDRFSAERPKGSFSTLEIQRTEQGDSAMYLCASSYAKDGRETQYFGPGTRLLVL.

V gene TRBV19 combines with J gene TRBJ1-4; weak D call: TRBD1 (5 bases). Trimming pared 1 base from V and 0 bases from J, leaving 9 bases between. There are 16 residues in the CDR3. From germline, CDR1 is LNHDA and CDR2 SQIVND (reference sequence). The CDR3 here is CASSIGRQTTNEKLFF. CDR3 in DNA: TGTGCCAGTAGTATAGGCCGACAGACAACTAATGAAAAACTGTTTTTT.

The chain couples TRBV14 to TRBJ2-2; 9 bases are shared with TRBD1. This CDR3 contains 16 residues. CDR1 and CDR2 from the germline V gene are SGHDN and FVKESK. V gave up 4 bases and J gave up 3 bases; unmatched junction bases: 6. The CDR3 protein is CASSPDRGGYTGELFF. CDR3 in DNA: TGTGCCAGCAGCCCCGACAGGGGGGGATACACCGGGGAGCTGTTTTTT.

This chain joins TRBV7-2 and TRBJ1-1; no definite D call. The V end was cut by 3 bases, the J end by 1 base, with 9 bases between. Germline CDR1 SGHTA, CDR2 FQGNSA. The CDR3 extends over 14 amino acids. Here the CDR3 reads CASSLTNSNTEAFF. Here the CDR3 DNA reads TGTGCCAGCAGCTTGACGAATTCGAACACTGAAGCTTTCTTT.

CDR3 residues: CASSSYRGLEQYF. CDR3 bases: TGTGCCAGCAGCTCATACAGGGGGCTCGAGCAGTACTTC. The V call is TRBV7-2, the J call TRBJ2-7; 9 bases agree with TRBD1. V was clipped by 4 bases and J by 6 bases; unmatched bases: 4. The CDR3 is 13 amino acids. Per the germline V gene, CDR1 is SGHTA and CDR2 is FQGNSA.

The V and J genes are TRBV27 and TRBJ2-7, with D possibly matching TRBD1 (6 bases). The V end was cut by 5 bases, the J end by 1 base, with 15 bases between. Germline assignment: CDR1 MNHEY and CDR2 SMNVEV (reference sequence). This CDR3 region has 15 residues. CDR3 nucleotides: TGTGCCAGCAGTGCCGAACAGGGAAGGTCCTACGAGCAGTACTTC. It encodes CASSAEQGRSYEQYF.

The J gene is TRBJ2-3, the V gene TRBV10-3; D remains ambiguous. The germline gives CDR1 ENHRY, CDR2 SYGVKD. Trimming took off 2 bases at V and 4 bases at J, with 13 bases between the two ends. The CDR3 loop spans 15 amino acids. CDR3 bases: TGTGCCATCAGTGAGGCGAAGACGGGCCCAGATACGCAGTATTTT. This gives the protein CAISEAKTGPDTQYF.

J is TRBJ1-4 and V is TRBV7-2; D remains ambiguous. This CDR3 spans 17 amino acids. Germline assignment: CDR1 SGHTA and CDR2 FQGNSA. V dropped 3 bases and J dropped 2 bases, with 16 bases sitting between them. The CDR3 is CASSFEHDVSTNEKLFF. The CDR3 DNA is TGTGCCAGCAGCTTTGAGCACGACGTATCGACTAATGAAAAACTGTTTTTT.

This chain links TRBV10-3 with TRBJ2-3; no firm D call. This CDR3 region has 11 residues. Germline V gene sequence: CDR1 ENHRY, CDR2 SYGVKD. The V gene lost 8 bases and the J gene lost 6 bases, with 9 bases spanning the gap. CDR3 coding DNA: TGTGCCATCGGGCGATCGGATACGCAGTATTTT. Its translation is CAIGRSDTQYF.

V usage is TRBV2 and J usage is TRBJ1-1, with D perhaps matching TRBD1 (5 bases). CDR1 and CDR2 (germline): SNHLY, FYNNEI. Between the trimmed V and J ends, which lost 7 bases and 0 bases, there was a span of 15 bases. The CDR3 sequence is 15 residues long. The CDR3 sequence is CASTWDRGMNTEAFF. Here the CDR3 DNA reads TGTGCCAGCACCTGGGACCGAGGGATGAACACTGAAGCTTTCTTT.